A selection of T cell receptor beta chains follows, all from one sample in a study of T cell repertoires in cytomegalovirus infection. TCRdb processed the reads anew with MiXCR; each CDR3 protein has one entry. The sample holds 200,000 or so distinct CDR3 sequences, approximately 19% seen once. The sequenced sample was PBMCs. These receptors were collected from a human donor in good health (CMV status not recorded). Some clones in this sample may be carry-over from other donors' samples. CDR3s include the opening cysteine and the closing phenylalanine or tryptophan. The D gene is left open where the match is weak. The size entry is marked missing in some rows and otherwise reads once, few, many or a size class.

V gene: TRBV7-8; D gene: TRBD1; J gene: TRBJ1-6; clone size: few; CDR3 DNA: TGTGCCAGCAGCCTAACAGGGGCCTCCTATAATTCACCCCTCCACTTT; CDR3 protein: CASSLTGASYNSPLHF
V gene: TRBV19; D gene: .; J gene: TRBJ1-5; clone size: few; CDR3 DNA: TGTGCCAGTAGTATCCAAGACTTCGGCAATCAGCCCCAGCATTTT; CDR3 protein: CASSIQDFGNQPQHF
V gene: TRBV15; D gene: .; J gene: TRBJ2-7; clone size: few; CDR3 DNA: TGTGCCACCGCAGGGGGAGGGGACGAGCAGTACTTC; CDR3 protein: CATAGGGDEQYF
V gene: TRBV12-5; D gene: .; J gene: TRBJ2-1; clone size: .; CDR3 DNA: TGTGCTAGTGGTTGGGGGACCCCAAACAATGAGCAGTTCTTC; CDR3 protein: CASGWGTPNNEQFF
V gene: TRBV28; D gene: .; J gene: TRBJ1-1; clone size: few; CDR3 DNA: TGTGCCAGTAGACAGGAGCTGAACACTGAAGCTTTCTTT; CDR3 protein: CASRQELNTEAFF
V gene: TRBV5-6; D gene: .; J gene: TRBJ1-1; clone size: .; CDR3 DNA: TGTGCCAGCGGCTTGAACGGGGAAGGGCACACTGAAGCTTTCTTT; CDR3 protein: CASGLNGEGHTEAFF
V gene: TRBV28; D gene: .; J gene: TRBJ2-1; clone size: many; CDR3 DNA: TGTGCCAGCAGCTTTACAGGGACTGAGCAGTTCTTC; CDR3 protein: CASSFTGTEQFF
V gene: TRBV7-8; D gene: .; J gene: TRBJ1-6; clone size: few; CDR3 DNA: TGTGCCAGCAGCTTAGCGGACATTTGGGATTCACCCCTCCACTTT; CDR3 protein: CASSLADIWDSPLHF
V gene: TRBV5-1; D gene: TRBD2; J gene: TRBJ2-3; clone size: .; CDR3 DNA: TGCGCCAGCAGCTCGGGGACACTAGCGGACACAGATACGCAGTATTTT; CDR3 protein: CASSSGTLADTDTQYF
V gene: TRBV12-3/TRBV12-4; D gene: TRBD2; J gene: TRBJ2-7; clone size: many; CDR3 DNA: TGTGCCAGCAGTTTAAGTTCCCTAGCGGGAGCGGTCCAGAACGAGCAGTACTTC; CDR3 protein: CASSLSSLAGAVQNEQYF
V gene: TRBV28; D gene: .; J gene: TRBJ1-5; clone size: few; CDR3 DNA: TGTGCCAGCAGTTTATACTCTGGCAGGGTTACGAACAATCAGCCCCAGCATTTT; CDR3 protein: CASSLYSGRVTNNQPQHF
V gene: TRBV19; D gene: .; J gene: TRBJ2-1; clone size: .; CDR3 DNA: TGTGCCAGTAGGCACAGGGCCTACAATGAGCAGTTCTTC; CDR3 protein: CASRHRAYNEQFF
V gene: TRBV28; D gene: .; J gene: TRBJ1-5; clone size: .; CDR3 DNA: TGTGCCAGCAGTTTCCTCCAGCCCCAGCATTTT; CDR3 protein: CASSFLQPQHF
V gene: TRBV2; D gene: .; J gene: TRBJ2-2; clone size: .; CDR3 DNA: TGTGCCAGCAGTTTGCACACCGGGGAGCTGTTTTTT; CDR3 protein: CASSLHTGELFF
V gene: TRBV7-9; D gene: TRBD1; J gene: TRBJ1-2; clone size: few; CDR3 DNA: TGTGCCAGCAGTTTTACAGGGGGCGCAGACTACACCTTC; CDR3 protein: CASSFTGGADYTF
V gene: TRBV10-3; D gene: TRBD1; J gene: TRBJ1-1; clone size: .; CDR3 DNA: TGTGCCATCAGACTTATGGGACAGGGCACTGAAGCTTTCTTT; CDR3 protein: CAIRLMGQGTEAFF
V gene: TRBV19; D gene: .; J gene: TRBJ2-2; clone size: many; CDR3 DNA: TGTGCCAGTGGGCGGAAGACCGGGGAGCTGTTTTTT; CDR3 protein: CASGRKTGELFF
V gene: TRBV2; D gene: .; J gene: TRBJ2-3; clone size: few; CDR3 DNA: TGTGCCAGCAGTTATGACAGGCCCGGATTGGATTTT; CDR3 protein: CASSYDRPGLDF
V gene: TRBV7-8; D gene: .; J gene: TRBJ2-3; clone size: many; CDR3 DNA: TGTGCCAGCAGCGGCCTTTGGGGAGCGACAGATACGCAGTATTTT; CDR3 protein: CASSGLWGATDTQYF
V gene: TRBV7-9; D gene: TRBD2; J gene: TRBJ2-7; clone size: once; CDR3 DNA: TGTGCCAGTAGCCGACTAGCGGGGGGAGCCTGCGAGCAGTACTTC; CDR3 protein: CASSRLAGGACEQYF
V gene: TRBV19; D gene: TRBD2; J gene: TRBJ2-2; clone size: few; CDR3 DNA: TGTGCCAGTTGGGGACCGGGAGGCAGGGAACCCGGGGAGCTGTTTTTT; CDR3 protein: CASWGPGGREPGELFF
V gene: TRBV4-3; D gene: .; J gene: TRBJ2-6; clone size: few; CDR3 DNA: TGCGCCAGCAGCCAAACCAGCGTAGGTACTGGGGCCAACGTCCTGACTTTC; CDR3 protein: CASSQTSVGTGANVLTF
V gene: TRBV2; D gene: TRBD2; J gene: TRBJ2-5; clone size: few; CDR3 DNA: TGTGCCAGCAGCCTCGGACTAGCGGGAGCCGAAGAGACCCAGTACTTC; CDR3 protein: CASSLGLAGAEETQYF
V gene: TRBV7-2; D gene: .; J gene: TRBJ2-7; clone size: .; CDR3 DNA: TGTGCCAGCAGCCTCCCTGCCGTCTACGAGCAGTACTTC; CDR3 protein: CASSLPAVYEQYF
V gene: TRBV7-2; D gene: TRBD2; J gene: TRBJ2-1; clone size: many; CDR3 DNA: TGTGCCAGCAGCTCGGGACTATTAAGCAATGAGCAGTTCTTC; CDR3 protein: CASSSGLLSNEQFF
V gene: TRBV6-6; D gene: TRBD2; J gene: TRBJ2-1; clone size: .; CDR3 DNA: TGTGCCAGCAGTCCCGACCCCCTGACTAGCGGGAGGGCCCTCGGCTACAATGAGCAGTTCTTC; CDR3 protein: CASSPDPLTSGRALGYNEQFF
V gene: TRBV18; D gene: .; J gene: TRBJ1-5; clone size: many; CDR3 DNA: TGTGCCAGCTCACCCGAAAATGACCACAATCAGCCCCAGCATTTT; CDR3 protein: CASSPENDHNQPQHF
V gene: TRBV11-3; D gene: TRBD2; J gene: TRBJ2-3; clone size: .; CDR3 DNA: TGTGCCAGCAGCCGTAGCGGGAGAGCAGATACGCAGTATTTT; CDR3 protein: CASSRSGRADTQYF
V gene: TRBV28; D gene: .; J gene: TRBJ2-7; clone size: .; CDR3 DNA: TGTGCCAGCAGGCGCAGGCAGGGGGGGCAATCCTACGAGCAGTACTTC; CDR3 protein: CASRRRQGGQSYEQYF
V gene: TRBV24-1; D gene: .; J gene: TRBJ2-1; clone size: few; CDR3 DNA: TGTGCCACCAGTGATTTCACGGGGGAGAATGAGCAGTTCTTC; CDR3 protein: CATSDFTGENEQFF
V gene: TRBV6-1; D gene: TRBD1; J gene: TRBJ1-2; clone size: few; CDR3 DNA: TGTGCCAGCAGTCCTACCGCGGGACAGGGCTATGGCTACACCTTC; CDR3 protein: CASSPTAGQGYGYTF
V gene: TRBV12-3/TRBV12-4; D gene: .; J gene: TRBJ1-2; clone size: .; CDR3 DNA: TGTGCCAGTACGCGTCAGGGACTATCGAGGGGCTACATCTTC; CDR3 protein: CASTRQGLSRGYIF